What follows are 5 T cell receptor beta chains derived from one specimen sequenced in a study of blood T cell repertoires in COVID-19. The method was immunoSEQ multiplex PCR; TCRdb's version includes in-frame clones alone and lacks a portion of them. The sample consists of 350,000 to 400,000 clones, 80% to 95% of them appearing once. The sample was PBMCs or T cells enriched from blood (not recorded which). The receptors derive from a woman aged 35 to 49 who had been exposed to COVID-19.

This clone was recorded once. This rearrangement joins TRBV12-5 to TRBJ1-5; possibly TRBD1 for D (5 bases). The CDR3 runs to 15 residues. Trimming pared 4 bases from V and 0 bases from J, leaving 10 bases between. Germline-derived CDR1 and CDR2 are LGHNT and FRNRAP. Here the CDR3 reads CASGSLTVSNQPQHF. The CDR3 nucleotides are TGTGCTAGTGGTTCCTTGACAGTTAGCAATCAGCCCCAGCATTTT.

The rearrangement joins TRBV5-1 to TRBJ2-2; D remains unclear. There are 13 residues in the CDR3. Germline V gene data show CDR1 as SGHRS and CDR2 as YFSETQ. V was clipped by 5 bases and J by 1 base, with 6 bases between them. CDR3 sequence reads: CASRTGNTGELFF. CDR3 DNA sequence: TGCGCCAGCAGAACGGGGAACACCGGGGAGCTGTTTTTT.

This clone was counted a single time. The rearrangement uses TRBV18 and TRBJ2-5; TRBD2 matches at 13 bases. The CDR3 spans 18 residues. CDR1 is KGHSH, CDR2 LQKENI, per germline. The V gene end was trimmed by 6 bases and the J gene end by 2 bases; junction bases not matched to a gene: 12. Here the CDR3 reads CASSRGLAGAYGQETQYF. DNA for the CDR3: TGTGCCAGCTCGCGTGGACTAGCGGGGGCCTACGGACAAGAGACCCAGTACTTC.

This clone was seen a single time. The chain uses TRBV11-2 and TRBJ1-5; the D is unclear. V was trimmed by 1 base and J by 5 bases, leaving 9 bases between them. In germline, CDR1 is SGHAT, CDR2 FQNNGV. The CDR3 runs to 14 residues. The CDR3 is CASSLAGRDQPQHF. The CDR3 nucleotides read TGTGCCAGCAGCTTAGCGGGGAGGGATCAGCCCCAGCATTTT.

The rearrangement uses TRBV12-3 or TRBV12-4 and TRBJ1-1; D gene unclear. The CDR3 runs to 13 residues. Trimming left V 3 bases short and J 4 bases short, with 9 bases between. CDR3 residues: CASSLDGLTEAFF. In DNA, the CDR3 is TGTGCCAGCAGTTTGGACGGACTCACTGAAGCTTTCTTT.